One and the same sample provided the 27 T cell receptor beta chains below, sequenced in a study of T cells after yellow fever vaccination. TCRdb reprocessed the 5' RACE reads with MiXCR, giving one entry per CDR3 protein. This sample has 340,000 or so distinct CDR3 sequences; about an eighth occur once, and the top ten carry 2.5% to 4%. This specimen consisted of CD4+ T cells sorted from PBMCs, obtained 15 days after the yellow fever booster vaccination. The receptors here all came from a man younger than 35 who received the YFV17D yellow fever vaccine.

The genes are TRBV4-3 and TRBJ2-5; maybe TRBD1 (5 bases). The V gene's germline CDR1 is LGHNA and CDR2 YSLEER. Trimming cost V 1 base and J 5 bases, with 14 bases left between them. The CDR3 is made up of 15 amino acids. The CDR3 loop is CASSQAPTGIETQYF. CDR3 DNA: TGCGCCAGCAGCCAAGCCCCTACAGGAATTGAGACCCAGTACTTC.

This clonotype was seen a single time. The limits of the CDR3 on the DNA are not certain, so only TCRdb's listed CDR3 is given. The chain has TRBV23-1 and TRBJ2-2; the D segment call TRBD2 is taken from the table without a DNA check. TRBV23-1 is sorted into the ORF group, with uncertain function. The CDR3 adds up to 17 amino acids, both ends counted. CDR3 sequence: CASSSIKTRETPGSCFF.

The chain recombines TRBV20-1 with TRBJ1-3; D may be TRBD1 (6 bases). The V end was cut by 6 bases, the J end by 2 bases, with 14 bases between. The CDR3 extends over 14 amino acids. The germline CDR1 and CDR2 sequences are DFQATT and SNEGSKA (reference sequence). The CDR3 loop is CSATPRTAGNTIYF. CDR3 DNA sequence: TGCAGTGCCACCCCGCGGACAGCTGGAAACACCATATATTTT.

This clonotype has a handful of counts. The chain links TRBV12-3 or TRBV12-4 to TRBJ2-1, with D unclear. Trimming pared 4 bases from V and 6 bases from J, leaving 7 bases between. The CDR3 contains 12 residues. CDR3 residues: CASSSNFNEQFF. Written as DNA, the CDR3 is TGTGCCAGCAGTTCAAACTTCAATGAGCAGTTCTTC.

This clonotype has only a few counts. This chain connects TRBV4-3 to TRBJ1-1, with no clear D. Germline loops: CDR1 LGHNA, CDR2 YSLEER. This CDR3 comprises 13 residues. V lost 0 bases and J 10 bases, leaving 12 bases between the germline ends. CDR3 coding DNA: TGCGCCAGCAGCCAAGATCCGATTTCAGCAGCTTTCTTT. It translates to CASSQDPISAAFF.

The chain is built from TRBV7-2 and TRBJ2-5; 7 positions match TRBD2. The trim removed 4 bases at V and 5 bases at J, leaving 4 bases unmatched. The CDR3 has 13 amino acids. The V gene's germline CDR1 is SGHTA and CDR2 FQGNSA. CDR3 DNA sequence: TGTGCCAGCAGCTCCAGCGGGGTGGAGACCCAGTACTTC. It is translated as CASSSSGVETQYF. Complete variable domain (other parts from reference TRBV7-2 and TRBJ2-5): GAGVSQSPSNKVTEKGKDVELRCDPISGHTALYWYRQSLGQGLEFLIYFQGNSAPDKSGLPSDRFSAERTGGSVSTLTIQRTQQEDSAVYLCASSSSGVETQYFGPGTRLLVL.

The chain joins TRBV6-2 or TRBV6-3 to TRBJ2-5, with D maybe TRBD2 (6 bases). The germline CDR1 and CDR2 sequences are MNHEY and SVGEGT. V was cut by 8 bases and J by 5 bases, with 15 bases left in between. There are 13 residues in the CDR3. The DNA for the CDR3 is TGTGCCAGCTGGCGGGGCGGAGGGGAGACCCAGTACTTC. Amino acid sequence: CASWRGGGETQYF.

This clonotype was observed a few times. CDR3: CASSPLQGSQPQHF. The CDR3 DNA reads as TGCGCCAGCAGCCCATTACAGGGATCACAGCCCCAGCATTTT. V is TRBV5-1 and J is TRBJ1-5, with D tentatively TRBD1 (6 bases). Trimming removed 4 bases from V and 7 bases from J, with 15 bases in between. Germline loops: CDR1 SGHRS, CDR2 YFSETQ. The CDR3 length is 14 residues.

The gene calls are TRBV12-3 or TRBV12-4 and TRBJ1-1; D remains unclear. The length of the CDR3 is 14 residues. V shed 2 bases and J shed 0 bases, with 7 bases lying between them. CDR3 in amino acids: CASSLRRMNTEAFF. CDR3 coding DNA: TGTGCCAGCAGTTTACGACGGATGAACACTGAAGCTTTCTTT.

V gene TRBV7-2 combines with J gene TRBJ2-4; tentatively, D is TRBD1 or TRBD2 (5 bases each). Germline assignment: CDR1 SGHTA and CDR2 FQGNSA. V was shortened by 1 base and J by 0 bases, with 16 bases between the two germline ends. The CDR3 extends over 18 amino acids. CDR3 DNA: TGTGCCAGCAGCTTAGTACTAGGCAGGGTGATAGCCAAAAACATTCAGTACTTC. It translates to CASSLVLGRVIAKNIQYF.

The chain links TRBV9 to TRBJ2-1, with 8 bases that match TRBD2. Germline CDR1 and CDR2: SGDLS and YYNGEE. The length of the CDR3 is 15 residues. Trimming cost V 0 bases and J 4 bases; bases outside gene matches: 3. The CDR3 is CASSVDGGVYNEQFF. For the CDR3, the DNA is TGTGCCAGCAGCGTAGACGGGGGGGTTTACAATGAGCAGTTCTTC.

This clonotype is a singleton in its sample. V usage is TRBV29-1 and J usage is TRBJ2-3; D unclear. CDR1 and CDR2 (germline): SQVTM, ANQGSEA. The ends were cut back, 8 bases at V and 4 bases at J, with 13 bases in the middle. The CDR3 runs 12 residues. The CDR3 coding sequence is TGCAGCTCGTACTCGAGTCCAGATACGCAGTATTTT. Residues: CSSYSSPDTQYF.

The V call is TRBV6-5, the J call TRBJ1-1; D remains ambiguous. V shed 7 bases and J shed 4 bases, with 7 bases lying between them. The germline V gene has CDR1 MNHEY and CDR2 SVGAGI. The CDR3 runs 11 residues. This chain's CDR3 is CASIRATEAFF. CDR3 DNA: TGTGCCAGCATCCGGGCCACTGAAGCTTTCTTT.

This clonotype was picked up a small number of times. The chain recombines TRBV6-5 with TRBJ1-6; no clear D gene. This CDR3 has 12 residues. The germline CDR1 and CDR2 sequences are MNHEY and SVGAGI. The V and J ends lost 2 bases and 12 bases respectively, with 8 bases between them. CDR3 region: CASSYGGRPLHF. As DNA, the CDR3 is TGTGCCAGCAGTTACGGCGGACGACCCCTCCACTTT.

The chain carries TRBV5-1 and TRBJ1-2; no reliable D call. CDR1 is SGHRS, CDR2 YFSETQ, per germline. The CDR3 spans 14 residues. V dropped 0 bases and J dropped 2 bases, with 8 bases sitting between them. CDR3 protein: CASSLATGNYGYTF. The CDR3 nucleotides read TGCGCCAGCAGCTTGGCCACGGGGAACTATGGCTACACCTTC.

This clonotype was found a few times. CDR3 protein: CASRAIGTPYNEQFF. The CDR3 DNA sequence: TGTGCCAGCAGGGCCATAGGGACACCCTACAATGAGCAGTTCTTC. V is TRBV12-3 or TRBV12-4 and J is TRBJ2-1, with a tentative D call TRBD1 (6 bases). Trimming cost V 6 bases and J 2 bases, with 14 bases left between them. The CDR3 spans 15 residues.

The gene calls are TRBV7-3 and TRBJ2-2; D is ambiguous. V gave up 3 bases and J gave up 2 bases, with 4 bases separating them. The germline CDR1 and CDR2 sequences are SGHTA and FQGTGA. This CDR3 has 13 amino acids. The CDR3 protein is CASSFANTGELFF. The CDR3 nucleotides read TGTGCCAGCAGCTTCGCTAACACCGGGGAGCTGTTTTTT.

This clonotype was detected only a few times. V usage is TRBV9 and J usage is TRBJ2-2, with D possibly TRBD2 on 6 matching bases. The CDR3 spans 12 residues. From germline, CDR1 is SGDLS and CDR2 YYNGEE. V lost 5 bases and J lost 4, with 6 bases in between. In DNA form, the CDR3 reads TGTGCCAGCAGGGAGGGCACCGGGGAGCTGTTTTTT. Amino acid sequence: CASREGTGELFF.

The chain is built from TRBV28 and TRBJ2-3; 7 bases fit TRBD1. The junction had 6 bases not matched to a gene; V was cut back by 5 bases and J by 4 bases. The germline CDR1 and CDR2 sequences are MDHEN and SYDVKM. This CDR3 contains 14 residues. CDR3 region: CASSPPQGSDTQYF. The CDR3 DNA is TGTGCCAGCAGTCCACCACAGGGGTCAGATACGCAGTATTTT.

J is TRBJ2-1 and V is TRBV6-5; D is perhaps TRBD2 (5 bases). This CDR3 is 11 amino acids long. V was pared by 6 bases and J by 7 bases, with 7 bases between. CDR1 is MNHEY and CDR2 is SVGAGI in the germline V gene. The CDR3 sequence: CASSRRNEQFF. CDR3 coding DNA: TGTGCCAGCAGCAGGAGGAATGAGCAGTTCTTC.

The chain has TRBV27 and TRBJ1-2, with D perhaps matching TRBD1 (6 bases). Trimming took off 6 bases at V and 4 bases at J, with 12 bases between the two ends. The CDR3 covers 13 residues. Looked up from germline, CDR1 is MNHEY and CDR2 is SMNVEV (reference sequence). The CDR3 sequence: CASRRQASYGYTF. The CDR3 DNA is TGTGCCAGCAGACGACAGGCCTCCTATGGCTACACCTTC.

This clonotype was seen at least ten times. The chain carries TRBV7-2 and TRBJ2-2; D could derive from TRBD1 or TRBD2 (5 bases each). CDR1 is SGHTA, CDR2 FQGNSA, per germline. The ends were cut back, 5 bases at V and 4 bases at J, with 17 bases in the middle. CDR3 length: 16 amino acids. DNA for the CDR3: TGTGCCAGCAGCCCTCGGTGGGGGTCGGGCACCGGGGAGCTGTTTTTT. It is translated as CASSPRWGSGTGELFF.

This clonotype appeared a few times. V gene TRBV4-3 combines with J gene TRBJ2-3; D perhaps matches TRBD1 (5 bases). Germline V lookup: CDR1 LGHNA, CDR2 YSLEER. V shed 4 bases and J shed 5 bases, with 16 bases lying between them. This CDR3 contains 15 residues. DNA for the CDR3: TGCGCCAGCAGCCGCCAACGGGCAGGGCAAGATACGCAGTATTTT. This sequence encodes CASSRQRAGQDTQYF.

The chain recombines TRBV11-2 with TRBJ2-3, with 8 positions matching TRBD1. The ends lost 2 bases at V and 6 bases at J; junction bases unmatched: 7. This CDR3 has 15 amino acids. The germline CDR1 and CDR2 sequences are SGHAT and FQNNGV. CDR3 sequence reads: CASSLWTGLVDTQYF. The CDR3 DNA sequence: TGTGCCAGCAGCTTATGGACAGGGCTCGTGGATACGCAGTATTTT.

This sequence joins TRBV29-1 and TRBJ2-5; a possible D gene is TRBD1 (6 bases). The V end was cut by 5 bases, the J end by 5 bases, with 18 bases between. Germline loops: CDR1 SQVTM, CDR2 ANQGSEA. The CDR3 has 14 residues. DNA for the CDR3: TGCAGCGTTTCGGACAGTAAGGGCCCGGAGACCCAGTACTTC. Its translation is CSVSDSKGPETQYF.

This clonotype was observed many times. The chain combines TRBV11-2 with TRBJ2-6, with TRBD1 matching 8 bases. This CDR3 region has 16 residues. Trimming took 5 bases from V and 4 from J; bases not matched to a gene: 7. Per germline, CDR1 SGHAT and CDR2 FQNNGV. This CDR3 is CASSQDRVYGANVLTF. DNA for the CDR3: TGTGCCAGCAGCCAGGACAGGGTTTACGGGGCCAACGTCCTGACTTTC. The variable domain in full, completed from reference TRBV11-2 and TRBJ2-6, reads EAGVAQSPRYKIIEKRQSVAFWCNPISGHATLYWYQQILGQGPKLLIQFQNNGVVDDSQLPKDRFSAERLKGVDSTLKIQPAKLEDSAVYLCASSQDRVYGANVLTFGAGSRLTVL.

This sequence joins TRBV19 and TRBJ1-1, with unresolved D. Between the trimmed V and J ends, which lost 4 bases and 3 bases, there was a span of 15 bases. Germline lookup yields CDR1 LNHDA and CDR2 SQIVND (reference sequence). This CDR3 comprises 15 residues. The CDR3, as DNA: TGTGCCAGTAGTAGCCAGGCGGCGGGTGACACTGAAGCTTTCTTT. Protein: CASSSQAAGDTEAFF. The full variable domain, its missing parts supplied by reference TRBV19 and TRBJ1-1, is DGGITQSPKYLFRKEGQNVTLSCEQNLNHDAMYWYRQDPGQGLRLIYYSQIVNDFQKGDIAEGYSVSREKKESFPLTVTSAQKNPTAFYLCASSSQAAGDTEAFFGQGTRLTVV.